This T cell receptor (beta chain) stems from a study of lymphopenia after photon versus proton radiotherapy. Findings of the study overall: Oligoclonal CD8+ Temra expansion after nadir drove photon patients' diversity drop. Survival link was tested only in deceased patients; proton benefit remains a possibility. Under photons, naive T cells and diversity fell while effector/memory populations rose. A bigger post-nadir fall in TCR diversity correlated inversely with survival time in deceased patients.

The protocol was immunoSEQ multiplex PCR, while the TCRdb copy is restricted to in-frame clones and leaves out a portion. The top ten hold approximately 10% of the sample, which has tens of thousands of clones, over 80% seen once. Remarks on this clone: Its antigen remains unknown.

The CDR3 runs to 15 residues. The germline gives CDR1 SNHLY, CDR2 FYNNEI. V lost 1 base and J 0 bases, leaving 7 bases between the germline ends. The material sequenced was peripheral blood, taken from a patient treated with proton-based radiotherapy. This TCR came from a man older than 75 with esophageal cancer. This sequence joins TRBV2 and TRBJ2-1; TRBD1 or TRBD2 may be the D gene (5 bases each). The CDR3 protein is CASSEDGGSYNEQFF. The CDR3 DNA reads TGTGCCAGCAGTGAAGATGGGGGCTCCTACAATGAGCAGTTCTTC.